The sequence of this T cell receptor (beta chain) was determined in a study of beta chain features in type 1 diabetes. General observations from the study: Still unanswered here is whether HLA type influences TCRB rearrangement. TCRB CDR3s from Type 1 diabetes patients were moderately but significantly shorter in all four CD4+ subsets. PCR might preferentially amplify shorter templates, equally in patients and controls. TCRB repertoires of naive, central memory and Treg cells appeared more similar among patients than among healthy donors.

Looked up from germline, CDR1 is SGHKS and CDR2 is YYEKEE (reference sequence). The CDR3 totals 17 residues. J was trimmed by 3 bases and V by 4 bases; bases with no gene match: 10. CD4+ naive, central memory, regulatory and stem cell-like memory subsets were isolated by sorting on CD45RO/CCR7/CD25/CD127/CD95/CD27. Expressed TCRB transcripts were sequenced because the entire RNA isolate underwent reverse transcription. The method was immunoSEQ multiplex PCR; TCRdb's version includes in-frame clones alone and lacks a portion of them. Among 50,000 to 65,000 clones listed, 42% were seen once. Points on this clone: The antigen remains undetermined.

V and J are TRBV5-5 and TRBJ1-5; the match to TRBD1 covers 10 bases. The receptor was derived from a man aged 25 to 40 with type 1 diabetes. Sequencing was carried out using Tregs from blood. The CDR3 nucleotides are TGTGCCAGCAGCAGAAACCTCGGGACAGGGGTCAATCAGCCCCAGCATTTT. It specifies CASSRNLGTGVNQPQHF.